The clone carrying this T cell receptor (beta chain) has only a few counts. The antigen is unknown. Addition of a universal primer site occurred through template switching, and cDNA carried unique molecular identifiers. TCRdb reprocessed the 5' RACE reads via MiXCR and lists one record per CDR3 protein. In the table there are approximately 1.8 million distinct CDR3 sequences, less than 35% of which are singletons. The sample belongs to a study of identical twins. This CDR3 contains 13 residues. The germline gives CDR1 SQVTM, CDR2 ANQGSEA. Germline trimming cut 6 bases from V and 6 bases from J; bases unmatched to any gene: 8. Overall study results and limits: Fewer insertions characterized abundant cord blood beta clonotypes, whereas memory repertoires showed none. Out-of-frame TCR alpha sharing observed in monozygotic twins exceeded model estimates.

Sequencing was done on a sample of cord blood. V and J are TRBV29-1 and TRBJ2-1; TRBD1 aligns across 7 bases. This clonotype was sampled from a newborn girl in good health. CDR3 in amino acids: CSVADRVGNEQFF. CDR3 in DNA: TGCAGCGTAGCAGACAGGGTTGGCAATGAGCAGTTCTTC.